A selection of T cell receptor beta chains follows, all from one sample in a study of post-analysis software for immune sequencing data. From the PCR reads, TCRdb called clonotypes with MiXCR, one entry per CDR3 protein. The data contain hundreds of thousands of distinct CDR3 sequences, 55% to 60% of them singletons. The sample taken for sequencing was blood. These receptors came from a girl aged 2-10 years with multiple sclerosis. The CDR3 runs from the conserved cysteine through the conserved F or W. Each record gives: V gene, J gene, clone size, D gene, CDR3 protein, CDR3 DNA. D genes are given only for firm matches. Clone size, where shown, is once, few, many, or a class for clones that have expanded.

V gene: TRBV7-8; J gene: TRBJ2-3; clone size: few; D gene: TRBD2; CDR3 protein: CASSPSYPGLEGDTQYF; CDR3 DNA: TGTGCCAGCAGCCCCTCATACCCGGGACTAGAAGGTGATACGCAGTATTTT
V gene: TRBV6-6; J gene: TRBJ1-1; clone size: -; D gene: -; CDR3 protein: CASSYSSLGPEAFF; CDR3 DNA: TGTGCCAGCAGTTACTCGAGCCTAGGGCCTGAAGCTTTCTTT
V gene: TRBV20-1; J gene: TRBJ2-7; clone size: -; D gene: -; CDR3 protein: CSAIGLGTYEQYF; CDR3 DNA: TGCAGTGCTATAGGGCTGGGGACATACGAGCAGTACTTC
V gene: TRBV10-3; J gene: TRBJ2-3; clone size: -; D gene: -; CDR3 protein: CAISEWGNTDTQYF; CDR3 DNA: TGTGCCATCAGTGAGTGGGGAAACACAGATACGCAGTATTTT
V gene: TRBV10-3; J gene: TRBJ2-3; clone size: once; D gene: TRBD2; CDR3 protein: CAISTQRGGSRTDTQYF; CDR3 DNA: TGTGCCATCAGTACCCAGCGGGGGGGGTCCCGCACAGATACGCAGTATTTT
V gene: TRBV7-7; J gene: TRBJ2-6; clone size: few; D gene: -; CDR3 protein: CASKPDSGANVLTF; CDR3 DNA: TGTGCCAGCAAGCCCGACTCTGGGGCCAACGTCCTGACTTTC
V gene: TRBV28; J gene: TRBJ2-5; clone size: -; D gene: TRBD2; CDR3 protein: CASSGGAGQETQYF; CDR3 DNA: TGTGCCAGCAGCGGGGGGGCCGGACAAGAGACCCAGTACTTC
V gene: TRBV14; J gene: TRBJ2-6; clone size: -; D gene: -; CDR3 protein: CASSPMGGAGANVLTF; CDR3 DNA: TGTGCCAGCAGCCCAATGGGGGGCGCTGGGGCCAACGTCCTGACTTTC
V gene: TRBV5-1; J gene: TRBJ1-2; clone size: -; D gene: TRBD1; CDR3 protein: CASSRDRESNGYTF; CDR3 DNA: TGCGCCAGCAGCCGGGACAGGGAGAGTAATGGCTACACCTTC
V gene: TRBV4-1; J gene: TRBJ2-5; clone size: -; D gene: TRBD1; CDR3 protein: CASSQGRGQGQETQYF; CDR3 DNA: TGCGCCAGCAGCCAGGGACGAGGACAGGGACAAGAGACCCAGTACTTC
V gene: TRBV20-1; J gene: TRBJ2-5; clone size: -; D gene: -; CDR3 protein: CSASGIRETQYF; CDR3 DNA: TGCAGTGCTAGCGGGATTAGAGAGACCCAGTACTTC
V gene: TRBV6-5; J gene: TRBJ1-2; clone size: few; D gene: -; CDR3 protein: CASSYDAGNNYGYTF; CDR3 DNA: TGTGCCAGCAGTTACGATGCAGGGAACAATTATGGCTACACCTTC
V gene: TRBV29-1; J gene: TRBJ1-5; clone size: many; D gene: TRBD1; CDR3 protein: CSVPTGDNQPQHF; CDR3 DNA: TGCAGCGTTCCGACAGGGGACAATCAGCCCCAGCATTTT
V gene: TRBV19; J gene: TRBJ2-5; clone size: -; D gene: -; CDR3 protein: CASSIQGETQYF; CDR3 DNA: TGTGCCAGTAGTATACAAGGAGAGACCCAGTACTTC
V gene: TRBV4-3; J gene: TRBJ2-1; clone size: -; D gene: -; CDR3 protein: CASSQDLAGATYNEQFF; CDR3 DNA: TGCGCCAGCAGCCAAGATCTAGCAGGGGCGACATACAATGAGCAGTTCTTC
V gene: TRBV18; J gene: TRBJ1-1; clone size: -; D gene: -; CDR3 protein: CASSQAMGGDTEAFF; CDR3 DNA: TGTGCCAGCTCACAAGCCATGGGTGGGGACACTGAAGCTTTCTTT
V gene: TRBV6-2/TRBV6-3; J gene: TRBJ1-2; clone size: -; D gene: -; CDR3 protein: CASSYSKGGGYGYTF; CDR3 DNA: TGTGCCAGCAGTTACTCTAAGGGAGGAGGCTATGGCTACACCTTC
V gene: TRBV28; J gene: TRBJ2-5; clone size: -; D gene: -; CDR3 protein: CASSLRLAGTQYF; CDR3 DNA: TGTGCCAGCAGTTTACGGCTAGCCGGGACCCAGTACTTC
V gene: TRBV28; J gene: TRBJ2-1; clone size: few; D gene: -; CDR3 protein: CASSLSRQEQFF; CDR3 DNA: TGTGCCAGCAGTTTGAGTAGGCAGGAGCAGTTCTTC
V gene: TRBV21-1; J gene: TRBJ2-5; clone size: -; D gene: -; CDR3 protein: CASRLKGAGSGETQYF; CDR3 DNA: TGTGCCAGCAGACTCAAGGGGGCAGGATCGGGAGAGACCCAGTACTTC
V gene: TRBV9; J gene: TRBJ1-5; clone size: -; D gene: -; CDR3 protein: CASSASPRLGDQPQHF; CDR3 DNA: TGTGCCAGCAGCGCGAGTCCCCGGCTGGGAGATCAGCCCCAGCATTTT
V gene: TRBV6-1; J gene: TRBJ1-5; clone size: -; D gene: TRBD1; CDR3 protein: CASSSRQGGNQPQHF; CDR3 DNA: TGTGCCAGCAGTAGCCGACAGGGAGGGAATCAGCCCCAGCATTTT
V gene: TRBV20-1; J gene: TRBJ2-1; clone size: -; D gene: -; CDR3 protein: CSARDLGLRDEQFF; CDR3 DNA: TGCAGTGCTAGAGATTTAGGCCTCCGGGATGAGCAGTTCTTC
V gene: TRBV10-2; J gene: TRBJ2-1; clone size: -; D gene: -; CDR3 protein: CASSEIISYNEQFF; CDR3 DNA: TGCGCCAGCAGTGAGATAATATCTTACAATGAGCAGTTCTTC
V gene: TRBV27; J gene: TRBJ2-1; clone size: few; D gene: TRBD1; CDR3 protein: CASSSTGGHEQFF; CDR3 DNA: TGTGCCAGCAGTTCCACAGGGGGTCATGAGCAGTTCTTC
V gene: TRBV6-1; J gene: TRBJ2-7; clone size: few; D gene: TRBD2; CDR3 protein: CASINVPTGLAGGEQYF; CDR3 DNA: TGTGCCAGCATCAACGTGCCGACGGGACTAGCGGGAGGAGAGCAGTACTTC
V gene: TRBV5-1; J gene: TRBJ1-1; clone size: few; D gene: TRBD1; CDR3 protein: CASSGYRGGTEAFF; CDR3 DNA: TGCGCCAGCAGCGGATACAGGGGCGGAACTGAAGCTTTCTTT
V gene: TRBV20-1; J gene: TRBJ2-5; clone size: few; D gene: TRBD2; CDR3 protein: CSARGIPLAGGQETQYF; CDR3 DNA: TGCAGTGCTAGAGGCATTCCCCTAGCGGGAGGGCAAGAGACCCAGTACTTC
V gene: TRBV9; J gene: TRBJ1-1; clone size: once; D gene: -; CDR3 protein: CASSESRNTEAFF; CDR3 DNA: TGTGCCAGCAGCGAAAGCAGGAACACTGAAGCTTTCTTT
V gene: TRBV20-1; J gene: TRBJ2-3; clone size: -; D gene: -; CDR3 protein: CSARGGFTDTQYF; CDR3 DNA: TGCAGTGCTAGAGGCGGGTTCACAGATACGCAGTATTTT
V gene: TRBV12-3/TRBV12-4; J gene: TRBJ2-7; clone size: -; D gene: TRBD1; CDR3 protein: CASSLEGTGYYEQYF; CDR3 DNA: TGTGCCAGCAGTTTAGAAGGGACAGGGTACTACGAGCAGTACTTC
V gene: TRBV2; J gene: TRBJ2-5; clone size: -; D gene: -; CDR3 protein: CASSDLGQYQETQYF; CDR3 DNA: TGTGCCAGCAGTGATCTTGGACAATACCAAGAGACCCAGTACTTC
V gene: TRBV20-1; J gene: TRBJ2-1; clone size: -; D gene: -; CDR3 protein: CSARVPASYNEQFF; CDR3 DNA: TGCAGTGCTAGAGTGCCGGCCTCCTACAATGAGCAGTTCTTC
V gene: TRBV20-1; J gene: TRBJ2-3; clone size: few; D gene: -; CDR3 protein: CSAREISTDTQYF; CDR3 DNA: TGCAGTGCTAGGGAGATTAGCACAGATACGCAGTATTTT
V gene: TRBV12-3/TRBV12-4; J gene: TRBJ2-4; clone size: -; D gene: TRBD2; CDR3 protein: CASSRGLAGEYF; CDR3 DNA: TGTGCCAGCAGCCGCGGACTAGCGGGAGAGTACTTC
V gene: TRBV5-4; J gene: TRBJ2-3; clone size: -; D gene: -; CDR3 protein: CASSPEAGSTDTQYF; CDR3 DNA: TGTGCCAGCAGCCCGGAGGCGGGTAGCACAGATACGCAGTATTTT
V gene: TRBV6-6; J gene: TRBJ2-1; clone size: few; D gene: -; CDR3 protein: CASSLGGVRNEQFF; CDR3 DNA: TGTGCCAGCAGTCTCGGAGGGGTCCGGAATGAGCAGTTCTTC
V gene: TRBV5-1; J gene: TRBJ2-7; clone size: -; D gene: -; CDR3 protein: CASSLAPTEVSYEQYF; CDR3 DNA: TGCGCCAGCAGCTTGGCACCGACTGAGGTATCCTACGAGCAGTACTTC
V gene: TRBV6-5; J gene: TRBJ1-2; clone size: -; D gene: -; CDR3 protein: CASSHAGGYTF; CDR3 DNA: TGTGCCAGCAGCCACGCCGGTGGCTACACCTTC
V gene: TRBV6-2/TRBV6-3; J gene: TRBJ1-2; clone size: -; D gene: -; CDR3 protein: CASSYIASPVYGYTF; CDR3 DNA: TGTGCCAGCAGTTATATCGCGTCTCCAGTCTATGGCTACACCTTC
V gene: TRBV5-6; J gene: TRBJ1-5; clone size: -; D gene: -; CDR3 protein: CASSIRGTPRGNQPQHF; CDR3 DNA: TGTGCCAGCAGCATAAGAGGAACTCCAAGGGGGAATCAGCCCCAGCATTTT
V gene: TRBV7-6; J gene: TRBJ2-1; clone size: few; D gene: TRBD2; CDR3 protein: CASSFLAGISSSYNEQFF; CDR3 DNA: TGTGCCAGCAGCTTCCTAGCGGGCATATCGAGCTCCTACAATGAGCAGTTCTTC
V gene: TRBV5-1; J gene: TRBJ2-1; clone size: few; D gene: TRBD2; CDR3 protein: CASSQLGLAGVQSSYNEQFF; CDR3 DNA: TGCGCCAGCAGCCAACTAGGATTAGCGGGAGTCCAGAGCTCCTACAATGAGCAGTTCTTC
V gene: TRBV13; J gene: TRBJ2-5; clone size: few; D gene: -; CDR3 protein: CASSGYRFPETQYF; CDR3 DNA: TGTGCCAGCAGCGGCTACAGGTTCCCAGAGACCCAGTACTTC
V gene: TRBV5-6; J gene: TRBJ2-5; clone size: -; D gene: -; CDR3 protein: CASSPLKGQETQYF; CDR3 DNA: TGCGCCAGCAGCCCCTTAAAGGGGCAAGAGACCCAGTACTTC
V gene: TRBV4-3; J gene: TRBJ2-6; clone size: -; D gene: -; CDR3 protein: CASSQVFGRLSGANVLTF; CDR3 DNA: TGCGCCAGCAGCCAAGTTTTCGGACGCCTCTCTGGGGCCAACGTCCTGACTTTC
V gene: TRBV2; J gene: TRBJ1-2; clone size: -; D gene: -; CDR3 protein: CASSEMGSGRRYMGYTF; CDR3 DNA: TGTGCCAGCAGTGAAATGGGGTCAGGGAGGCGGTATATGGGCTACACCTTC
V gene: TRBV7-8; J gene: TRBJ1-2; clone size: -; D gene: -; CDR3 protein: CASSLATGPNYGYTF; CDR3 DNA: TGTGCCAGCAGCTTAGCCACAGGGCCTAACTATGGCTACACCTTC